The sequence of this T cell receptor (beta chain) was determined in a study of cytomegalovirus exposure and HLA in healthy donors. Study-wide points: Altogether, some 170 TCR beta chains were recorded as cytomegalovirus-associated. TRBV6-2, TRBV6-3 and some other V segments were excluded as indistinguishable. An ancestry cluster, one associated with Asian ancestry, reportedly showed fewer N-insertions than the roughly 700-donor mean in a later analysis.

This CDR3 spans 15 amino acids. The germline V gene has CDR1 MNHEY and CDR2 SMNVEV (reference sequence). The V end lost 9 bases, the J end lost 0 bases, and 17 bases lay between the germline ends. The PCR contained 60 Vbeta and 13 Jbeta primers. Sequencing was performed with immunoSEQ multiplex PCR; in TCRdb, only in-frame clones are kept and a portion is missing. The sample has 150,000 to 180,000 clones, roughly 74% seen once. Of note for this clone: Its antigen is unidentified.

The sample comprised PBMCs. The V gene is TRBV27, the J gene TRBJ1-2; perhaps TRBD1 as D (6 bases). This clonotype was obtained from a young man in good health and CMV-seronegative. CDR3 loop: CASSGDRTANYGYTF. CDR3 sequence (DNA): TGTGCCAGTTCTGGGGATCGGACAGCTAACTATGGCTACACCTTC.